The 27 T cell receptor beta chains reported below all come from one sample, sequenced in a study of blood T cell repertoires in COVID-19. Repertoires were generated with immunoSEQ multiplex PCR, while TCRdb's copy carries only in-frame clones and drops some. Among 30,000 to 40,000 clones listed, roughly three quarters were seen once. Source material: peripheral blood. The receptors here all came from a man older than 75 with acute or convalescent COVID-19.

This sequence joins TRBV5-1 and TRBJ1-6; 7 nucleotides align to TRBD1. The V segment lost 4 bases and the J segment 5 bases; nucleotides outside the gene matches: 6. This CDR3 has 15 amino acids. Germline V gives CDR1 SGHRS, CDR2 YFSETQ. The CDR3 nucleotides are TGCGCCAGCAGCCAAGACAGGGTCGATAATTCACCCCTCCACTTT. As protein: CASSQDRVDNSPLHF.

As DNA, the CDR3 is TGTGCCAGCAGTGAGGAGGGGAGCGGGGCCAATGAGCAGTTCTTC. Residues: CASSEEGSGANEQFF. The chain links TRBV2 to TRBJ2-1; 7 nucleotides line up with TRBD2. Germline V lookup: CDR1 SNHLY, CDR2 FYNNEI. The V and J ends lost 3 bases and 6 bases, in that order; junction bases with no gene match: 8. The CDR3 runs to 15 residues.

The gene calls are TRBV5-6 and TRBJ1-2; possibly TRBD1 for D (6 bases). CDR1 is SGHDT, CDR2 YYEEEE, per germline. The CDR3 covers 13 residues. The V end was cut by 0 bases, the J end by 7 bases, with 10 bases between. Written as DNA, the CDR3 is TGTGCCAGCAGCTTGGTAGCAGGGGCTGGCTACACCTTC. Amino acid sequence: CASSLVAGAGYTF.

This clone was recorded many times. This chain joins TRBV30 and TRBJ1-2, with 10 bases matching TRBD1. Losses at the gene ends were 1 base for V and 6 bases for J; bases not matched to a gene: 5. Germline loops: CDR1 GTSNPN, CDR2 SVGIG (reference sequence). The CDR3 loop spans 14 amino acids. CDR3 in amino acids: CAWSEDRGVDGYTF. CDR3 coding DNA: TGTGCCTGGAGTGAGGACAGGGGGGTGGATGGCTACACCTTC.

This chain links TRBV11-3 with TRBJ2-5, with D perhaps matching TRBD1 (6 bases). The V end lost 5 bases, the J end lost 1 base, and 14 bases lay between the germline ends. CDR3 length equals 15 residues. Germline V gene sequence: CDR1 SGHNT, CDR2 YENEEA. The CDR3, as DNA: TGTGCCAGCAGCCGTAATACAGGGACCCAAGAGACCCAGTACTTC. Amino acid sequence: CASSRNTGTQETQYF.

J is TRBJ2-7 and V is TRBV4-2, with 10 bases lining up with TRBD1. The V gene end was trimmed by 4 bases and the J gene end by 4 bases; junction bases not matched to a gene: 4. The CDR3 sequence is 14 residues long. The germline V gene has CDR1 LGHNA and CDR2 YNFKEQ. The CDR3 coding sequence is TGTGCCAGCAGCCCCGGGACAGGGGTGTACGAGCAGTACTTC. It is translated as CASSPGTGVYEQYF.

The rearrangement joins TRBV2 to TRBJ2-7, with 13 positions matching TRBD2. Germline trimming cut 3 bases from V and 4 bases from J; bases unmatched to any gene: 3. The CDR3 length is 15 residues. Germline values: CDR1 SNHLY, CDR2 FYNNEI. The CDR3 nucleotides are TGTGCCAGCAGTGAGGGGACTAGCGGGAATTACGAGCAGTACTTC. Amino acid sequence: CASSEGTSGNYEQYF.

CDR3 amino acids: CASSTKDAGVTYEQYF. DNA for the CDR3: TGTGCCAGCAGCACAAAAGACGCAGGGGTTACGTACGAGCAGTACTTC. The V call is TRBV21-1, the J call TRBJ2-7; no DNA check was done on the table's D call, TRBD1. TRBV21-1 has pseudogene status. This CDR3 region has 16 residues.

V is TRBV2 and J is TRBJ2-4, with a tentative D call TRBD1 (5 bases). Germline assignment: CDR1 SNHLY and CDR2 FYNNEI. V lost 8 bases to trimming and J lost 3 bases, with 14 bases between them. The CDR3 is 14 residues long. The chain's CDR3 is CASGRSRDKNIQYF. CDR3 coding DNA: TGTGCCAGCGGACGATCCAGGGACAAAAACATTCAGTACTTC.

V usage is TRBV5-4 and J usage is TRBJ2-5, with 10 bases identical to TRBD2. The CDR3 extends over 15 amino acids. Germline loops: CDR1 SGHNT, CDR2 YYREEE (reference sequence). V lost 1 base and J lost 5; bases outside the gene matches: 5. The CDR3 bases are TGTGCCAGCAGCTTGAAAGCGGGGGGGCCGGAGACCCAGTACTTC. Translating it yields CASSLKAGGPETQYF.

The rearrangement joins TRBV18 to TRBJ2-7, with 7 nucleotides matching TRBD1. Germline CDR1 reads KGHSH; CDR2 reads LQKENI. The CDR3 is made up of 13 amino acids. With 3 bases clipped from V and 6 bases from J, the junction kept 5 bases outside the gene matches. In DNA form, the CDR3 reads TGTGCCAGCTCACCGACAGGGTCCGGCGAGCAGTACTTC. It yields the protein CASSPTGSGEQYF.

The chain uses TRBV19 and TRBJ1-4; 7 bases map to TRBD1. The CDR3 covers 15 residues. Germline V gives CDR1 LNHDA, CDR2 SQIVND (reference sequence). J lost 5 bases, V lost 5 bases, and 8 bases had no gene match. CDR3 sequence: CASSPRTGLNEKLFF. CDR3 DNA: TGTGCCAGTAGTCCCAGGACAGGACTGAATGAAAAACTGTTTTTT.

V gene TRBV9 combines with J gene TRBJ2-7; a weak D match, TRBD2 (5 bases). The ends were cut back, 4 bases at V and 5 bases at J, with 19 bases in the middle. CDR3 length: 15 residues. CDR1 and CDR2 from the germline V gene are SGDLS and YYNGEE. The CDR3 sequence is CASSFGVVAPHEQYF. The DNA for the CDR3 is TGTGCCAGCAGCTTCGGGGTGGTAGCGCCCCACGAGCAGTACTTC.

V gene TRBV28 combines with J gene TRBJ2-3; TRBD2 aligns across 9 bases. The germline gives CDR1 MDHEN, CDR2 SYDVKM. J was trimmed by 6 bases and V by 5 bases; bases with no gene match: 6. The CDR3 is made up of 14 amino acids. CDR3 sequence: CASSERGAGDTQYF. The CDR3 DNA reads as TGTGCCAGCAGTGAGCGGGGGGCGGGGGATACGCAGTATTTT.

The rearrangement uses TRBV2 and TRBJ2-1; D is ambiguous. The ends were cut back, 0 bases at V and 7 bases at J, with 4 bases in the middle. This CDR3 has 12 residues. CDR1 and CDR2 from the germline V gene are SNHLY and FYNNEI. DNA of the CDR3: TGTGCCAGCAGTGAAGCGCTAAATGAGCAGTTCTTC. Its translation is CASSEALNEQFF.

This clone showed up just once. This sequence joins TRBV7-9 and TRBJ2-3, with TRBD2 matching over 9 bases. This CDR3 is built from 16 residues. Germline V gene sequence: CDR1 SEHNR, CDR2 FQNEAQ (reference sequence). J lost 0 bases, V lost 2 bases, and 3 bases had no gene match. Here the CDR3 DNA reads TGTGCCAGCAGCTTAAGGACTAGCGCCAGCACAGATACGCAGTATTTT. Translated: CASSLRTSASTDTQYF.

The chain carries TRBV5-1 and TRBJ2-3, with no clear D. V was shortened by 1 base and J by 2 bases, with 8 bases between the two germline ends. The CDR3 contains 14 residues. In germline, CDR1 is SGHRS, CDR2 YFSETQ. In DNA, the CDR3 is TGCGCCAGCAGCTTGAGACTGAACACAGATACGCAGTATTTT. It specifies CASSLRLNTDTQYF.

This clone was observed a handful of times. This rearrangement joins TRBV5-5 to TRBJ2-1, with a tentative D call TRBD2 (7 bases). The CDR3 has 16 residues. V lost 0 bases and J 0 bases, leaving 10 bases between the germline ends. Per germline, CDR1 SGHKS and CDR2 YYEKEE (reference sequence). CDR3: CASSLAGGPSYNEQFF. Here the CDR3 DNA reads TGTGCCAGCAGCTTGGCCGGGGGGCCCTCCTACAATGAGCAGTTCTTC.

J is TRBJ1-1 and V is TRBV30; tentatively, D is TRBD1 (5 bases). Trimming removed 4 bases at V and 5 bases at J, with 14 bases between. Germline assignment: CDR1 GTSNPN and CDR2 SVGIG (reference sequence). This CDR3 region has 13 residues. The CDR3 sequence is CAWTPGLRTEAFF. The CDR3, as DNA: TGTGCCTGGACCCCGGGACTTCGAACTGAAGCTTTCTTT.

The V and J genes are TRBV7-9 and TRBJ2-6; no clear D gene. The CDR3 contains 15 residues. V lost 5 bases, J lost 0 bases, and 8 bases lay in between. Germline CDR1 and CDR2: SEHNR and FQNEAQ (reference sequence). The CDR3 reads CASSPHSSGANVLTF. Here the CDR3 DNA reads TGTGCCAGCAGCCCCCATAGCTCTGGGGCCAACGTCCTGACTTTC.

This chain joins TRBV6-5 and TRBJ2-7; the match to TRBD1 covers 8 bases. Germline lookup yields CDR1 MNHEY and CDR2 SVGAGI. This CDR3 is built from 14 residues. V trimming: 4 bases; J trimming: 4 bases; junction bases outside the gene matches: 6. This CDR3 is CASSFDRGRYEQYF. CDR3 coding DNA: TGTGCCAGCAGTTTTGACAGGGGAAGATACGAGCAGTACTTC.

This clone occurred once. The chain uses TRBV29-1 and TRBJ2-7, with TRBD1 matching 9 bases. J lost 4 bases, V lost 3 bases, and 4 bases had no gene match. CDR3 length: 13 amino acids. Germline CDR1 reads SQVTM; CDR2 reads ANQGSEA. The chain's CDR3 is CSVEGQGVYEQYF. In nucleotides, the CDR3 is TGCAGCGTTGAGGGACAGGGTGTGTACGAGCAGTACTTC.

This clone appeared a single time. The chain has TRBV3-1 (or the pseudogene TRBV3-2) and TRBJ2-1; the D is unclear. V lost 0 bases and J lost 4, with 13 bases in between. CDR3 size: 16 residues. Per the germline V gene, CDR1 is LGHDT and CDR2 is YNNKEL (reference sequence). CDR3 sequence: CASSQDSWQRYNEQFF. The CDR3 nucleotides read TGTGCCAGCAGCCAAGACAGTTGGCAGCGATACAATGAGCAGTTCTTC.

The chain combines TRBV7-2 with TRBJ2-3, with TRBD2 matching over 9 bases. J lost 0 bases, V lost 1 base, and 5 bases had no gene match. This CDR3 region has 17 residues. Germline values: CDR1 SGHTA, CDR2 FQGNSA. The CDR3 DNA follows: TGTGCCAGCAGCTTAGGCCCTAGCGGGACTAGCACAGATACGCAGTATTTT. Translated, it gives CASSLGPSGTSTDTQYF.

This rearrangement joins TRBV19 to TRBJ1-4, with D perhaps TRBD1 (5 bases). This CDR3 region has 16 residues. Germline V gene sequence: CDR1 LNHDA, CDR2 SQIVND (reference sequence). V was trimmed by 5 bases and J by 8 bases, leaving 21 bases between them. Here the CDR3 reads CASSPRARLLDEKLFF. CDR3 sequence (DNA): TGTGCCAGTAGTCCCAGGGCCCGGCTATTGGACGAAAAACTGTTTTTT.

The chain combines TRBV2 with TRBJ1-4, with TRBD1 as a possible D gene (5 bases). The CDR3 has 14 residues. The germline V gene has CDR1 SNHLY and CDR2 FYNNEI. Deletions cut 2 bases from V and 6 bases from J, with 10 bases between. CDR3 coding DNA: TGTGCCAGCAGTGAATTCTCGGGGGATGAAAAACTGTTTTTT. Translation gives CASSEFSGDEKLFF.

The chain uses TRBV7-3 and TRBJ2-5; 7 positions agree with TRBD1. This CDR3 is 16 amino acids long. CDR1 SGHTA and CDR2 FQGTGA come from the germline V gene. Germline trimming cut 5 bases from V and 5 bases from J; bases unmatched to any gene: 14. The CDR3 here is CASSLGAQGSGETQYF. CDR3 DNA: TGTGCCAGCAGCCTTGGAGCACAGGGGAGTGGGGAGACCCAGTACTTC.